These T cell receptor beta chains were read from a single sample in a study of Ad26.COV2.S vaccination and SARS-CoV-2 variants. TCRdb's copy holds only in-frame clones and misses some; the assay was immunoSEQ multiplex PCR. This table holds about 320,000 clones, 70% to 90% found once. The sample here was peripheral blood, taken in a trial of Ad26.COV2.S vaccine versus placebo. These receptors came from a person between 18 and 60 years old who received the Ad26.COV2.S COVID-19 vaccine or a placebo. The CDR3 runs from the conserved cysteine through the conserved F or W. A D gene is named only where the DNA matches it firmly. Some rows mark clone size as missing; the rest say once, few, many or name a class of expanded clone.

abundance,v_gene,j_gene,d_gene,CDR3aa,CDR3nt
-,TRBV19,TRBJ1-1,-,CASGITAAINTEAFF,TGTGCCAGTGGTATTACAGCCGCAATAAACACTGAAGCTTTCTTT
-,TRBV5-1,TRBJ2-6,-,CASSYTTSGANVLTF,TGCGCCAGCAGCTATACTACCTCGGGGGCCAACGTCCTGACTTTC
-,TRBV7-9,TRBJ2-1,-,CASSLEDRYNEQFF,TGTGCCAGCAGCTTAGAAGACAGGTACAATGAGCAGTTCTTC
once,TRBV6-5,TRBJ2-3,TRBD2,CASSYLRGGPDTQYF,TGTGCCAGCAGTTATTTGCGGGGGGGCCCAGATACGCAGTATTTT
-,TRBV14,TRBJ1-5,-,CASSQDLGQPQHF,TGTGCCAGCAGCCAAGATCTCGGTCAGCCCCAGCATTTT
once,TRBV27,TRBJ1-4,TRBD1,CASSSTGGAVEKLFF,TGTGCCAGCAGTTCTACAGGGGGCGCAGTTGAAAAACTGTTTTTT
-,TRBV19,TRBJ2-6,TRBD1,CASSLGQGRPYGANVLTF,TGTGCCAGTAGTCTGGGACAGGGACGCCCCTATGGGGCCAACGTCCTGACTTTC
few,TRBV27,TRBJ2-2,-,CASHEVGRSNTGELFF,TGTGCCAGCCACGAGGTCGGCAGATCGAACACCGGGGAGCTGTTTTTT
-,TRBV4-3,TRBJ1-5,-,CASSPGGGGLRNQPQHF,TGCGCCAGCAGCCCCGGAGGGGGGGGCCTTCGCAATCAGCCCCAGCATTTT
-,TRBV7-2,TRBJ1-1,-,CASSLVASLMNTEAFF,TGTGCCAGCAGCTTAGTCGCCAGCCTCATGAACACTGAAGCTTTCTTT
-,TRBV5-1,TRBJ2-2,TRBD1,CASSIRTGEVGELFF,TGCGCCAGCAGCATCCGGACAGGGGAGGTCGGGGAGCTGTTTTTT
once,TRBV5-4,TRBJ2-5,-,CASSLEQETQYF,TGTGCCAGCAGCTTGGAACAAGAGACCCAGTACTTC
-,TRBV6-5,TRBJ1-1,TRBD1,CASSPQGTSTEAFF,TGTGCCAGCAGTCCACAGGGGACCTCCACTGAAGCTTTCTTT
-,TRBV12-3/TRBV12-4,TRBJ2-3,TRBD2,CASSSSGTSFPFF,TGTGCCAGCAGCAGCTCCGGGACTAGCTTCCCCTTTTTT
-,TRBV7-2,TRBJ1-4,-,CASRWRAGASEKLFF,TGTGCCAGCAGGTGGAGGGCCGGGGCCTCTGAAAAACTGTTTTTT